Listed below are T cell receptor beta chains from one sample, sequenced in a study of patients and donors after allogeneic stem cell transplantation. One entry per CDR3 protein results from TCRdb running MiXCR on the RT-PCR reads. The table includes about 230,000 distinct CDR3 sequences, 13% to 15% detected once. Material for sequencing was blood, either unsorted or a sorted T cell fraction (not recorded which). The source of these receptors is a human donor who was either an allogeneic HSCT recipient or a stem cell or donor lymphocyte infusion donor (not recorded which). It is not recorded whose cells these are; they may come from a transplant donor. The CDR3 runs from the conserved cysteine through the conserved F or W. A D gene is named only where the DNA matches it firmly. Clone size appears in some rows only: once, few, many, or a class for an expanded clone.

>TRBV5-1|TRBD1|TRBJ2-3|many
CASSFPTGGTDTQYF
TGCGCCAGCAGCTTCCCGACAGGGGGCACAGATACGCAGTATTTT
>TRBV7-8|-|TRBJ1-1|-
CASGHTGGEAFF
TGTGCCAGCGGCCACACGGGCGGTGAAGCTTTCTTT
>TRBV27|-|TRBJ2-5|few
CASRPRRGLQETQYF
TGTGCCAGCAGGCCTAGGAGGGGGCTGCAAGAGACCCAGTACTTC
>TRBV5-1|-|TRBJ2-1|many
CASREGPGNEQFF
TGCGCCAGCAGGGAGGGGCCGGGCAATGAGCAGTTCTTC
>TRBV5-5|-|TRBJ2-3|-
CASSLEGRDTQYF
TGTGCCAGCAGCTTGGAAGGGCGGGATACGCAGTATTTT
>TRBV20-1|TRBD2|TRBJ2-1|few
CSARDLLTSGGLYNEQFF
TGCAGTGCTAGAGATTTGTTGACTAGCGGGGGCCTATACAATGAGCAGTTCTTC
>TRBV6-5|TRBD1|TRBJ1-2|-
CASRGYRGHTF
TGTGCCAGCCGAGGGTACAGGGGCCACACCTTC
>TRBV6-2/TRBV6-3|-|TRBJ1-1|few
CASGSGVGATEAFF
TGTGCCAGCGGCTCAGGGGTCGGTGCCACTGAAGCTTTCTTT
>TRBV20-1|-|TRBJ1-2|many
CSARRQINYGYTF
TGCAGTGCTAGGAGACAGATAAACTATGGCTACACCTTC
>TRBV20-1|TRBD1|TRBJ2-7|few
CSARDLGTGGHEQYF
TGCAGTGCTAGAGATTTGGGGACAGGGGGCCACGAGCAGTACTTC
>TRBV5-1|TRBD1|TRBJ2-3|few
CASSVNRGAQGAQYF
TGCGCCAGCAGCGTAAACAGGGGAGCCCAAGGGGCGCAGTATTTT